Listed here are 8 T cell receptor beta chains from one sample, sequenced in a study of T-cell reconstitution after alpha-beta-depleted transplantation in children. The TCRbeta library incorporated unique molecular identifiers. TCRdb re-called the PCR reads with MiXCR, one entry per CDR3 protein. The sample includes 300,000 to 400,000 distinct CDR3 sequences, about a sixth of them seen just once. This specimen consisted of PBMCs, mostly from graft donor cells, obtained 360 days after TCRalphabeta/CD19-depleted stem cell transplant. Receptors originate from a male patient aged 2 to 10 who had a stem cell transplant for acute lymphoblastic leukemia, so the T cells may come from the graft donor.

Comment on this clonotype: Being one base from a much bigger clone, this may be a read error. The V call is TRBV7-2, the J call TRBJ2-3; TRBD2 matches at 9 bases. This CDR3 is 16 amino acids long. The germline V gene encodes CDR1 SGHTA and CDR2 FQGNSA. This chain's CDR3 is CASSLDPSGMSDTRYF. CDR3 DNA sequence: TGTGCCAGCAGCTTAGATCCTAGCGGGATGTCTGATACGCGGTATTTT.

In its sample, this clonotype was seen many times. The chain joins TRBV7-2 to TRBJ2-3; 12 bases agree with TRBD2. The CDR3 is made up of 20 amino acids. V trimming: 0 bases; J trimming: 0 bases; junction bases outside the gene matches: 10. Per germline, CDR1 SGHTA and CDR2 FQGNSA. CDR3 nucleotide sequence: TGTGCCAGCAGCTTAGCGCACCGGATCCTAGCGGGAGGGAGCACAGATACGCAGTATTTT. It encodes CASSLAHRILAGGSTDTQYF.

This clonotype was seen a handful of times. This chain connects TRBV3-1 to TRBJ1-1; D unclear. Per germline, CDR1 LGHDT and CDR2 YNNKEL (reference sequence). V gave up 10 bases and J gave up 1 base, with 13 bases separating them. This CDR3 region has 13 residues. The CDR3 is CATSRRRNTEAFF. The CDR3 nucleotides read TGTGCCACCTCCCGACGTCGGAACACTGAAGCTTTCTTT.

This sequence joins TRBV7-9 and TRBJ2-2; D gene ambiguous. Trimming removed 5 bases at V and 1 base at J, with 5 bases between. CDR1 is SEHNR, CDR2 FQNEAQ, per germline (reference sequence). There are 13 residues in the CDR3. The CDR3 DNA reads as TGTGCCAGCAGCGAGAGGAACACCGGGGAGCTGTTTTTT. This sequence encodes CASSERNTGELFF.

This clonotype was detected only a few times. CDR3 nucleotide sequence: TGCAGTGTGGTTGGGCCTATGGGCAATGAGCAGTTCTTC. It translates to CSVVGPMGNEQFF. The chain employs TRBV20-1 and TRBJ2-1; unclear D gene. V lost 7 bases and J 6 bases, leaving 16 bases between the germline ends. Germline V lookup: CDR1 DFQATT, CDR2 SNEGSKA (reference sequence). This CDR3 has 13 amino acids.

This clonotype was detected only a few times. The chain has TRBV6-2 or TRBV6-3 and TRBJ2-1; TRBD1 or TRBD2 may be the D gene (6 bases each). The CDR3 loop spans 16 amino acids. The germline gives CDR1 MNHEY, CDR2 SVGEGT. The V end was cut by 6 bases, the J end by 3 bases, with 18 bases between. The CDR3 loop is CASSSRGTLFYNEQFF. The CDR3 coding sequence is TGTGCCAGCAGCTCACGCGGGACACTATTCTACAATGAGCAGTTCTTC.

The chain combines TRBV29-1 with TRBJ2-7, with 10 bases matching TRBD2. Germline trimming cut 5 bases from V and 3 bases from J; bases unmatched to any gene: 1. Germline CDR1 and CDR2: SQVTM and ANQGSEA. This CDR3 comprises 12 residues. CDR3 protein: CSVRTSGYEQYF. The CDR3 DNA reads TGCAGCGTTAGGACTAGCGGCTACGAGCAGTACTTC.

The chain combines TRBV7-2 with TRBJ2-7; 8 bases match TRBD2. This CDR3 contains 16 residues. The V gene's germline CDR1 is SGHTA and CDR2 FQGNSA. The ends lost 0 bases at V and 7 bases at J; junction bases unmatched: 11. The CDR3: CASSLAPSGLTGEQYF. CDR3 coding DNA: TGTGCCAGCAGCTTAGCGCCTAGCGGGCTGACGGGAGAGCAGTACTTC.